This T cell receptor (beta chain) appears in the sequencing data of a study of cytomegalovirus exposure and HLA in healthy donors. Whole-study results and caveats: Whilst most TCR sequences proved rare, a subset of public TCRs occurred across many donors. The authors listed approximately 150 TCR beta chains as cytomegalovirus-associated.

Only in-frame clones appear in the TCRdb table, and some are missing; sequencing was by immunoSEQ multiplex PCR. Counted here are about 78,000 clones, about 96% occurring once; the ten biggest clones make up 1.6%. With regard to this clone: Its antigen remains unidentified.

Per the germline V gene, CDR1 is MNHNY and CDR2 is SVGAGI (reference sequence). With V trimmed by 5 bases and J by 2 bases, 4 bases remained unmatched. The CDR3 is 14 residues long. The clonotype comes from a man between 18 and 35 years old in good health and CMV-seropositive. V is TRBV6-6 and J is TRBJ1-2; 8 bases map to TRBD1. Sample: PBMCs. CDR3 in amino acids: CASSRTGINYGYTF. The CDR3 nucleotides are TGTGCCAGCAGTAGGACAGGGATCAACTATGGCTACACCTTC.